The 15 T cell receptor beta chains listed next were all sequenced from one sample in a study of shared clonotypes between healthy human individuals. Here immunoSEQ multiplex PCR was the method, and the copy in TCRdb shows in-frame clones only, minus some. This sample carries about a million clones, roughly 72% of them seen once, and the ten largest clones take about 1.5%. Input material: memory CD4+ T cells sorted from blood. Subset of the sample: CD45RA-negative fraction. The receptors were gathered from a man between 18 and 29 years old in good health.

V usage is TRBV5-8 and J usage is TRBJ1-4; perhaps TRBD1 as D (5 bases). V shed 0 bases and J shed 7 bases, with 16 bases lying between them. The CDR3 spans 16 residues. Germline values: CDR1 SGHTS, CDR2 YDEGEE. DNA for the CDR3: TGTGCCAGCAGCTTGGGACTTTCCACTGACAGTGAAAAACTGTTTTTT. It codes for CASSLGLSTDSEKLFF.

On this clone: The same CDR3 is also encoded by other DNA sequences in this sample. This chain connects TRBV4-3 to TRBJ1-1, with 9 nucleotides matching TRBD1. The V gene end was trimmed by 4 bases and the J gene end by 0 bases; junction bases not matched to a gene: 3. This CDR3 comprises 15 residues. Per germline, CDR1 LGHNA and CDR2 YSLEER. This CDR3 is CASSRGQGLNTEAFF. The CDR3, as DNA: TGCGCCAGCAGCCGCGGACAGGGGTTGAACACTGAAGCTTTCTTT.

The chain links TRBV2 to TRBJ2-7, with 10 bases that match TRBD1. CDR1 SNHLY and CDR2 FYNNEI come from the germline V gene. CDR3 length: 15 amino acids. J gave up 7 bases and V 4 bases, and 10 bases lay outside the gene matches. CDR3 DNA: TGTGCCAGCAGTGCCCAAGGTGGACAGGGGGAAGAGCAGTACTTC. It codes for CASSAQGGQGEEQYF.

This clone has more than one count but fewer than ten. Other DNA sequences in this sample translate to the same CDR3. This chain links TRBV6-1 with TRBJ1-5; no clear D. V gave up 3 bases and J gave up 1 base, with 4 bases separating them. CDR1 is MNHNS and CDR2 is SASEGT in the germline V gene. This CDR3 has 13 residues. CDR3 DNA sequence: TGTGCCAGCAGTGAGCGGAGCAATCAGCCCCAGCATTTT. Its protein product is CASSERSNQPQHF.

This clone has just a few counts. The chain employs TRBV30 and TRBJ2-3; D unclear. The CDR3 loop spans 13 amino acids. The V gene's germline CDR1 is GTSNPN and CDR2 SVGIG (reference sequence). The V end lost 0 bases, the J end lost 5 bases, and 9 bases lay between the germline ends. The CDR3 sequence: CAWSVLLGDTQYF. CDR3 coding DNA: TGTGCCTGGAGTGTACTCCTGGGAGATACGCAGTATTTT.

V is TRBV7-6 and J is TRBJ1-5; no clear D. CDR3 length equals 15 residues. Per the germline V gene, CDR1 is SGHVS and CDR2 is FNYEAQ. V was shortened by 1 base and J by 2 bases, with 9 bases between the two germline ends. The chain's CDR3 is CASSLDDGRNQPQHF. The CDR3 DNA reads TGTGCCAGCAGCTTAGACGACGGACGCAATCAGCCCCAGCATTTT.

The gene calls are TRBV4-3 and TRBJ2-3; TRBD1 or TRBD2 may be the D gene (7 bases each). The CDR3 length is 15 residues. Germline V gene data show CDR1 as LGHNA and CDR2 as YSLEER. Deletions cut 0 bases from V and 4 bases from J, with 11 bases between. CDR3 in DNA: TGCGCCAGCAGCCAAGAACAGGGGAGGGCAGATACGCAGTATTTT. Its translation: CASSQEQGRADTQYF.

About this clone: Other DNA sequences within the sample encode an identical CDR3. The CDR3 loop is CSVGTGGTDTQYF. The CDR3 nucleotides read TGCAGCGTCGGGACAGGGGGCACAGATACGCAGTATTTT. This chain connects TRBV29-1 to TRBJ2-3, with TRBD1 matching 10 bases. CDR1 and CDR2 from the germline V gene are SQVTM and ANQGSEA. The length of the CDR3 is 13 residues. V was clipped by 6 bases and J by 1 base; unmatched bases: 1.

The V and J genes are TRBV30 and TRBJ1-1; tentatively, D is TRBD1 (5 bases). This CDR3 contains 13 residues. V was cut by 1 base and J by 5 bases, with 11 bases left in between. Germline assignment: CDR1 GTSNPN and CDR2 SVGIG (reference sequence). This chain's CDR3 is CAWSEGVRTEAFF. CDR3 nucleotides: TGTGCCTGGAGTGAAGGGGTACGGACTGAAGCTTTCTTT.

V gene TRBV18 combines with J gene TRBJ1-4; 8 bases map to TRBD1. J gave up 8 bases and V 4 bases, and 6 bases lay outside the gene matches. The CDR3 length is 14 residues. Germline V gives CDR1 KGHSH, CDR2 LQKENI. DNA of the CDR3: TGTGCCAGCTCACAACAGGGGGTTCGGGAAAAACTGTTTTTT. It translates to CASSQQGVREKLFF.

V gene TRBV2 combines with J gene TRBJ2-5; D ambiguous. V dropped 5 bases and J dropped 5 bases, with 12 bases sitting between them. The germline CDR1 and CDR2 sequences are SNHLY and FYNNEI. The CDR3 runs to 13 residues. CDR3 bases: TGTGCCAGCAGTCCCTTAGGGCGGGAGACCCAGTACTTC. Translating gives CASSPLGRETQYF.

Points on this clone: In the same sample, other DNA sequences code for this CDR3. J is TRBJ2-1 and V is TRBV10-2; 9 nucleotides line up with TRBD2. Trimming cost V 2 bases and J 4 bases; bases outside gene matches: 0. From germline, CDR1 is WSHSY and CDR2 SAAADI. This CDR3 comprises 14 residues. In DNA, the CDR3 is TGCGCCAGCAGTGAGGCGGGGGGGTACAATGAGCAGTTCTTC. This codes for CASSEAGGYNEQFF.

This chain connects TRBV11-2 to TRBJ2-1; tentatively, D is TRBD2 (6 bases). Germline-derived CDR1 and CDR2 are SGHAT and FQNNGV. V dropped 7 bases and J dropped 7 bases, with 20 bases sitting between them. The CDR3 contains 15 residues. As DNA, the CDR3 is TGTGCCAGCACCGAGAAGCTCGGAGGAGGGAATGAGCAGTTCTTC. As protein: CASTEKLGGGNEQFF. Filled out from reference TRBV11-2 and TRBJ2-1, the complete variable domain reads EAGVAQSPRYKIIEKRQSVAFWCNPISGHATLYWYQQILGQGPKLLIQFQNNGVVDDSQLPKDRFSAERLKGVDSTLKIQPAKLEDSAVYLCASTEKLGGGNEQFFGPGTRLTVL.

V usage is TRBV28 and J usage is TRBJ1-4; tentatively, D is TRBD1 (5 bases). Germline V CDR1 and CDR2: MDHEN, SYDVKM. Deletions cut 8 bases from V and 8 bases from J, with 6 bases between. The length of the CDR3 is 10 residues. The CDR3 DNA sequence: TGTGCCAGCTGGGGGGAAAAACTGTTTTTT. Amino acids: CASWGEKLFF.

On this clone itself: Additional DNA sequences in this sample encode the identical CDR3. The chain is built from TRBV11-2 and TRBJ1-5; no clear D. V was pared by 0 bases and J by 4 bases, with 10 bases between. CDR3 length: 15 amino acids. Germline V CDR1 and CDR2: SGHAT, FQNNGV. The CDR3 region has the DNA TGTGCCAGCAGCTTAGATACGGGAGGTAATCAGCCCCAGCATTTT. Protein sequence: CASSLDTGGNQPQHF.